These 29 T cell receptor beta chains came from one sample sequenced in a study of human T cells and chemical hapten exposure. Time point reported: patch test 2, 6 weeks after DPC sensitization. Treatment described: therapeutic diphenylcyclopropenone sensitization with weekly scalp DPC. Via MiXCR, TCRdb re-called the RACE reads, giving one row per CDR3 protein. Of 350,000 to 400,000 distinct CDR3 sequences listed, nearly 6.5% were seen once; the top ten hold under 7%. The source material was whole blood, sampled in connection with sensitization to the hapten diphenylcyclopropenone (DPC). These receptors all stem from a woman younger than 30 with alopecia areata. Some clones in this sample may be carry-over from other donors' samples.

In this sample, this clonotype turned up a few times. This rearrangement joins TRBV2 to TRBJ1-1; TRBD1 agrees at 7 bases. CDR3 length equals 16 residues. Germline CDR1 SNHLY, CDR2 FYNNEI. The J segment lost 11 bases and the V segment lost 4 bases, leaving 19 bases of the junction unmatched. The CDR3 DNA sequence: TGTGCCAGCAGTGGGATTCGGACAGGTCTCAACGGAGGGGCTTTCTTT. Translated, it gives CASSGIRTGLNGGAFF.

Many counts were recorded for this clonotype. The chain employs TRBV6-6 and TRBJ1-3, with D unresolved. This CDR3 is built from 15 residues. The germline CDR1 and CDR2 sequences are MNHNY and SVGAGI (reference sequence). V lost 0 bases and J lost 0, with 6 bases in between. The CDR3 spells CASSYSGISGNTIYF. CDR3 nucleotide sequence: TGTGCCAGCAGTTACTCAGGGATCTCTGGAAACACCATATATTTT.

The chain is built from TRBV5-6 and TRBJ2-7, with TRBD1 identical over 7 bases. The junction had 5 bases not matched to a gene; V was cut back by 4 bases and J by 1 base. This CDR3 contains 14 residues. Per germline, CDR1 SGHDT and CDR2 YYEEEE. The CDR3 DNA follows: TGTGCCAGCAGCCACCCGGGACAGTCCTACGAGCAGTACTTC. This sequence encodes CASSHPGQSYEQYF.

The CDR3 coding sequence is TGTGCCAGTAGTATTCTTGGACAGCCTAATGAAAAACTGTTTTTT. This encodes CASSILGQPNEKLFF. The chain couples TRBV19 to TRBJ1-4; possibly TRBD1 for D (6 bases). Looked up from germline, CDR1 is LNHDA and CDR2 is SQIVND (reference sequence). This CDR3 spans 15 amino acids. Trimming shortened V by 3 bases and J by 3 bases, and 11 bases separated the two germline ends.

This clonotype was picked up many times. In DNA form, the CDR3 reads TGTGCCACCGAGGCAGATAGCACAGATACGCAGTATTTT. This codes for CATEADSTDTQYF. The chain joins TRBV24-1 to TRBJ2-3; no reliable D call. V lost 9 bases and J lost 0, with 9 bases in between. The CDR3 length is 13 residues. Looked up from germline, CDR1 is KGHDR and CDR2 is SFDVKD.

The V call is TRBV18, the J call TRBJ2-7, with TRBD1 identical over 10 bases. Germline-derived CDR1 and CDR2 are KGHSH and LQKENI. The J segment lost 7 bases and the V segment lost 5 bases, leaving 8 bases of the junction unmatched. The CDR3 length is 14 residues. CDR3 residues: CASSSRQGAGEQYF. The CDR3 nucleotides read TGTGCCAGCTCATCAAGACAGGGGGCAGGGGAGCAGTACTTC.

Ten or more counts support this clonotype. This chain joins TRBV7-2 and TRBJ1-4; D possibly corresponds to TRBD1 (5 bases). The CDR3 sequence is 16 residues long. V was trimmed by 5 bases and J by 4 bases, leaving 17 bases between them. The V gene's germline CDR1 is SGHTA and CDR2 FQGNSA. CDR3 sequence (DNA): TGTGCCAGCAGCCTGGAAAGGGGATTCTTTAATGAAAAACTGTTTTTT. Translated: CASSLERGFFNEKLFF.

The chain is built from TRBV6-5 and TRBJ2-3; D unclear. Germline V CDR1 and CDR2: MNHEY, SVGAGI. The V gene lost 0 bases and the J gene lost 1 base, with 5 bases spanning the gap. The CDR3 sequence is 14 residues long. For the CDR3, the DNA is TGTGCCAGCAGTTACTCCCCCGGCACAGATACGCAGTATTTT. This gives the protein CASSYSPGTDTQYF.

This clonotype came up a few times. The rearrangement uses TRBV12-3 or TRBV12-4 and TRBJ1-6; D gene uncertain. V shed 5 bases and J shed 10 bases, with 9 bases lying between them. The CDR3 sequence is 12 residues long. CDR3 sequence: CASSKSGSPLHF. CDR3 nucleotides: TGTGCCAGCAGTAAATCCGGCTCACCCCTCCACTTT.

This clonotype was seen repeatedly, ten times or more. The CDR3 here is CASSPQGSTEAFF. In DNA, the CDR3 is TGTGCCAGCAGTCCACAGGGGAGCACTGAAGCTTTCTTT. The rearrangement uses TRBV18 and TRBJ1-1; 7 nucleotides agree with TRBD1. Germline CDR1 and CDR2: KGHSH and LQKENI. V dropped 8 bases and J dropped 4; count of bases not matched to a gene: 7. CDR3 length: 13 amino acids.

This clonotype occurred many times. The CDR3 DNA sequence: TGCGCCAGCAGCCAGCTTGAGGGGCGGAACAACACTGAAGCTTTCTTT. It is translated as CASSQLEGRNNTEAFF. The V call is TRBV4-3, the J call TRBJ1-1; possible D gene TRBD1, 5 bases. This CDR3 contains 16 residues. V was pared by 3 bases and J by 2 bases, with 16 bases between. The V gene's germline CDR1 is LGHNA and CDR2 YSLEER.

The sample holds a few counts of this clonotype. The chain recombines TRBV10-3 with TRBJ1-1; the match to TRBD1 covers 8 bases. After removal of 8 bases from V and 4 bases from J, the junction contained 9 bases not matched to a gene. The CDR3 is made up of 14 amino acids. Per the germline V gene, CDR1 is ENHRY and CDR2 is SYGVKD. CDR3 sequence: CAIGDRRSFTEAFF. CDR3 in DNA: TGTGCCATCGGGGACAGGCGTAGTTTCACTGAAGCTTTCTTT.

A few counts support this clonotype. V and J are TRBV7-9 and TRBJ1-1, with D hard to call. V was trimmed by 5 bases and J by 3 bases, leaving 7 bases between them. The CDR3 is made up of 12 amino acids. Germline V gene sequence: CDR1 SEHNR, CDR2 FQNEAQ (reference sequence). The CDR3 region has the DNA TGTGCCAGCAGCGAGCCTTACACTGAAGCTTTCTTT. Its protein product is CASSEPYTEAFF.

This clonotype has at least ten counts. The chain uses TRBV13 and TRBJ2-1; D is unclear. V lost 0 bases, J lost 4 bases, and 10 bases lay in between. CDR3 length: 15 amino acids. Germline CDR1 reads PRHDT; CDR2 reads FYEKMQ (reference sequence). The CDR3 protein is CASSLGTELYNEQFF. CDR3 sequence (DNA): TGTGCCAGCAGCTTAGGGACGGAACTTTACAATGAGCAGTTCTTC.

This clonotype showed up many times. The rearrangement links TRBV6-5 to TRBJ1-5; D is perhaps TRBD1 (5 bases). This CDR3 has 14 amino acids. V lost 6 bases, J lost 7 bases, and 16 bases lay in between. From germline, CDR1 is MNHEY and CDR2 SVGAGI. In DNA form, the CDR3 reads TGTGCCAGCAGACCCGGACGGACACAGCAGCCCCAGCATTTT. The encoded protein is CASRPGRTQQPQHF.

This clonotype was observed at least ten times. The V and J genes are TRBV7-2 and TRBJ1-2; 8 bases align to TRBD1. After removal of 1 base from V and 4 bases from J, the junction contained 5 bases not matched to a gene. The V gene's germline CDR1 is SGHTA and CDR2 FQGNSA. CDR3 length: 15 amino acids. The CDR3 DNA follows: TGTGCCAGCAGCTTAGGACAGGGGAGGGTCTATGGCTACACCTTC. Translation gives CASSLGQGRVYGYTF.

This clonotype came up many times. This chain joins TRBV7-2 and TRBJ1-6; a possible D gene is TRBD1 (5 bases). Germline V gene lookup returns CDR1 SGHTA and CDR2 FQGNSA. The CDR3 totals 16 residues. Between the trimmed V and J ends, which lost 1 base and 9 bases, there was a span of 16 bases. The DNA of the CDR3 is TGTGCCAGCAGCTTAGATTGGGGCATCAGCGGTTCACCCCTCCACTTT. It specifies CASSLDWGISGSPLHF.

This clonotype was recorded a few times. The chain recombines TRBV5-1 with TRBJ2-7; a possible D gene is TRBD1 (6 bases). CDR1 SGHRS and CDR2 YFSETQ come from the germline V gene. CDR3 length: 13 amino acids. V lost 5 bases and J lost 3, with 12 bases in between. In DNA form, the CDR3 reads TGCGCCAGCAGGCTCGGGACAAGCTACGAGCAGTACTTC. Translating it yields CASRLGTSYEQYF.

This clonotype was observed at least ten times. This chain joins TRBV27 and TRBJ1-2; D may be TRBD1 (6 bases). V was shortened by 3 bases and J by 1 base, with 21 bases between the two germline ends. CDR1 and CDR2 from the germline V gene are MNHEY and SMNVEV (reference sequence). This CDR3 region has 18 residues. DNA for the CDR3: TGTGCCAGCAGTTTGCGGTTAGGGCAGGGGACCCTTAACTATGGCTACACCTTC. It translates to CASSLRLGQGTLNYGYTF.

This clonotype was picked up a small number of times. The gene calls are TRBV9 and TRBJ2-3, with D perhaps matching TRBD2 (6 bases). The CDR3 extends over 14 amino acids. CDR1 is SGDLS and CDR2 is YYNGEE in the germline V gene. V lost 0 bases to trimming and J lost 2 bases, with 7 bases between them. Written as DNA, the CDR3 is TGTGCCAGCAGCGTAGGGGAGGCCACAGATACGCAGTATTTT. Residues: CASSVGEATDTQYF. The entire variable domain, with the rest obtained from reference TRBV9 and TRBJ2-3, is as follows: DSGVTQTPKHLITATGQRVTLRCSPRSGDLSVYWYQQSLDQGLQFLIQYYNGEERAKGNILERFSAQQFPDLHSELNLSSLELGDSALYFCASSVGEATDTQYFGPGTRLTVL.

This chain connects TRBV4-1 to TRBJ1-5, with D uncertain. CDR1 and CDR2 (germline): MGHRA, YSYEKL. The V end lost 1 base, the J end lost 6 bases, and 7 bases lay between the germline ends. The CDR3 is 13 amino acids. The CDR3 region is CASSQVRGQPQHF. CDR3 nucleotide sequence: TGCGCCAGCAGCCAAGTAAGAGGTCAGCCCCAGCATTTT.

This clonotype was counted only a few times. The genes are TRBV3-1 and TRBJ2-4; D assignment may be TRBD1 or TRBD2 (5 bases each). CDR3 length: 13 amino acids. Germline-derived CDR1 and CDR2 are LGHDT and YNNKEL (reference sequence). The ends were cut back, 5 bases at V and 6 bases at J, with 11 bases in the middle. The DNA of the CDR3 is TGTGCCAGCAGCTACCGGGACCGAAACATTCAGTACTTC. Protein sequence: CASSYRDRNIQYF.

This clonotype turned up a few times. The chain carries TRBV6-2 or TRBV6-3 and TRBJ2-7; no clear D. The V end was cut by 5 bases, the J end by 5 bases, with 13 bases between. Germline V CDR1 and CDR2: MNHEY, SVGEGT. This CDR3 spans 13 amino acids. CDR3 loop: CASSPALRDEQYF. The DNA for the CDR3 is TGTGCCAGCAGTCCGGCCCTTCGGGACGAGCAGTACTTC.

This clonotype was seen many times. This chain connects TRBV9 to TRBJ1-4; D is unclear. The CDR3 contains 14 residues. The V and J ends lost 3 bases and 8 bases respectively, with 14 bases between them. CDR1 is SGDLS and CDR2 is YYNGEE in the germline V gene. DNA of the CDR3: TGTGCCAGCAGCGCTCAAGTGGGCGGCGAAAAACTGTTTTTT. Protein product: CASSAQVGGEKLFF.

The chain links TRBV10-3 to TRBJ2-3, with D unresolved. The CDR3 consists of 14 residues. Germline loops: CDR1 ENHRY, CDR2 SYGVKD. The V and J ends lost 0 bases and 4 bases respectively, with 8 bases between them. For the CDR3, the DNA is TGTGCCATCAGTGAGTCGTTTTTCTCAGATACGCAGTATTTT. Its translation is CAISESFFSDTQYF.

J is TRBJ2-7 and V is TRBV7-6; D might be TRBD2 (6 bases). Germline lookup yields CDR1 SGHVS and CDR2 FNYEAQ. V was pared by 0 bases and J by 5 bases, with 14 bases between. The CDR3 is made up of 15 amino acids. The CDR3 nucleotides are TGTGCCAGCAGCTTAGCGGGTATGCGGGGTGACGAGCAGTACTTC. It yields the protein CASSLAGMRGDEQYF.

This clonotype has ten or more counts. This chain uses TRBV6-1 with TRBJ2-5; either TRBD1 or TRBD2 may supply D (8 bases each). This CDR3 has 15 amino acids. CDR1 is MNHNS and CDR2 is SASEGT in the germline V gene. V lost 6 bases to trimming and J lost 1 base, with 15 bases between them. The CDR3 DNA reads as TGTGCCAGCAGCGGGAGGGGACAGGTCCAAGAGACCCAGTACTTC. Translated: CASSGRGQVQETQYF.

The V gene is TRBV27, the J gene TRBJ1-5; D gene ambiguous. The CDR3 covers 11 residues. Per germline, CDR1 MNHEY and CDR2 SMNVEV (reference sequence). The V end lost 7 bases, the J end lost 7 bases, and 8 bases lay between the germline ends. CDR3 amino acids: CASIVYQPQHF. CDR3 bases: TGTGCCAGCATTGTCTACCAGCCCCAGCATTTT.

Comment on this clonotype: A single base separates this from a much larger clone, so it may be a read error. The CDR3 region is CASRSTGNTEAFF. The CDR3 nucleotides are TGTGCCAGCAGGTCGACAGGGAACACTGAAGCTTTCTTT. The chain has TRBV6-5 and TRBJ1-1; D possibly corresponds to TRBD1 (6 bases). V was pared by 6 bases and J by 1 base, with 9 bases between. This CDR3 is 13 amino acids long. Germline lookup yields CDR1 MNHEY and CDR2 SVGAGI.